Below, 30 T cell receptor beta chains from the same sample are listed, as sequenced in a study of CXCR3-negative and CXCR3-positive naive CD8 T cells. UMI-tagged TRB cDNA libraries were built via 5' RACE. Each CDR3 protein gets one entry in TCRdb, which reprocessed the 5' RACE reads and gives no DNA. The sample includes some 61,000 distinct CDR3 sequences. The sample consisted of naive CXCR3- CD8+ T cells from blood. Subset given: CD45RO-CCR7+CD27+CD95- naive CD8+ T cells lacking CXCR3 (TNR3-). The receptors stem from a human donor in good health. Some clones in this sample may be carry-over from other donors' samples.

The chain carries TRBV5-5 and TRBJ1-4; with no DNA, the TCRdb D assignment of TRBD1 cannot be verified. CDR1 SGHKS and CDR2 YYEKEE come from the germline V gene (reference sequence). This CDR3 has 16 amino acids. CDR3: CASSGGQGATNEKLFF.

The V and J genes are TRBV29-1 and TRBJ1-1; the TCRdb D gene call, TRBD1, has no DNA to confirm it. The CDR3 loop spans 13 amino acids. CDR1 SQVTM and CDR2 ANQGSEA come from the germline V gene. The CDR3: CSPIPGTGTEAFF.

V gene TRBV7-8 combines with J gene TRBJ2-1. This CDR3 contains 15 residues. Germline CDR1 SGHVS, CDR2 FQNEAQ. This CDR3 is CASSSVLGANNEQFF.

The chain links TRBV7-2 to TRBJ2-7. This CDR3 has 12 amino acids. The V gene's germline CDR1 is SGHTA and CDR2 FQGNSA. The CDR3 region is CASSFEGYEQYF.

The gene calls are TRBV4-3 and TRBJ2-1; TCRdb designates TRBD2, a call that cannot be tested without DNA. CDR3 length equals 15 residues. Germline CDR1 reads LGHNA; CDR2 reads YSLEER. The CDR3 reads CASSQDGNRLNEQFF.

V gene TRBV6-5 combines with J gene TRBJ2-7; without DNA, the TCRdb call of TRBD1 cannot be checked. Germline V gene sequence: CDR1 MNHEY, CDR2 SVGAGI. CDR3 length equals 13 residues. This CDR3 reads CASSADSPYEQYF.

The J gene is TRBJ2-3, the V gene TRBV7-3; TCRdb calls TRBD2, which cannot be checked without DNA. The CDR3 has 14 residues. CDR1 SGHTA and CDR2 FQGTGA come from the germline V gene. The CDR3 reads CASSFGGGTDTQYF.

This chain links TRBV6-2 or TRBV6-3 with TRBJ2-5; lacking DNA, the TRBD2 call made by TCRdb goes unchecked. Looked up from germline, CDR1 is MNHEY and CDR2 is SVGEGT. This CDR3 is 17 amino acids long. CDR3: CASSYDPTSGSSKTQYF.

CDR3: CAWSVPDREVGDGYTF. The chain couples TRBV30 to TRBJ1-2; the D call from TCRdb, TRBD1, cannot be confirmed without DNA. Germline V lookup: CDR1 GTSNPN, CDR2 SVGIG (reference sequence). This CDR3 spans 16 amino acids. Based on the CDR3 plus reference TRBV30 and TRBJ1-2, the full variable domain is SQTIHQWPATLVQPVGSPLSLECTVEGTSNPNLYWYRQAAGRGLQLLFYSVGIGQISSEVPQNLSASRPQDRQFILSSKKLLLSDSGFYLCAWSVPDREVGDGYTFGSGTRLTVV.

The chain joins TRBV4-2 to TRBJ2-2; TCRdb reports TRBD2, a call that lacks DNA to check it against. The CDR3 has 17 amino acids. From germline, CDR1 is LGHNA and CDR2 YNFKEQ. The CDR3 sequence is CASSQEWSGSDTGELFF.

The J gene is TRBJ2-5, the V gene TRBV21-1; lacking DNA, the TRBD1 call made by TCRdb goes unchecked. TRBV21-1 is tagged as a pseudogene. The CDR3 consists of 11 residues. The CDR3 loop is CASSWGETQYF.

The chain employs TRBV6-2 or TRBV6-3 and TRBJ2-3; TCRdb's D gene call, TRBD2, goes unchecked for lack of DNA. The CDR3 extends over 15 amino acids. In germline, CDR1 is MNHEY, CDR2 SVGEGT. CDR3 residues: CASSYEDSGPDTQYF.

J is TRBJ2-7 and V is TRBV7-3; TCRdb selects TRBD1, and the lack of DNA leaves this call unchecked. Germline-derived CDR1 and CDR2 are SGHTA and FQGTGA. The CDR3 totals 17 residues. The CDR3: CASSLTPSPGRFTEQYF.

The chain links TRBV7-9 to TRBJ1-1. This CDR3 spans 13 amino acids. Germline CDR1 is SEHNR and CDR2 is FQNEAQ (reference sequence). CDR3 residues: CASSFDNEEEAFF.

This rearrangement joins TRBV28 to TRBJ2-7. CDR1 is MDHEN and CDR2 is SYDVKM in the germline V gene. The CDR3 loop spans 13 amino acids. This CDR3 reads CASSFVDSYEQYF.

The CDR3 is CSAREGLAGVGSYNEQFF. The chain combines TRBV20-1 with TRBJ2-1; the TRBD2 assignment by TCRdb is unverifiable without DNA. Germline V CDR1 and CDR2: DFQATT, SNEGSKA (reference sequence). This CDR3 is 18 amino acids long.

The CDR3 spells CSVTQAGEKLFF. The gene calls are TRBV29-1 and TRBJ1-4. Germline values: CDR1 SQVTM, CDR2 ANQGSEA. CDR3 size: 12 residues.

The chain carries TRBV28 and TRBJ2-1; checking the TCRdb D call of TRBD1 is not possible without DNA. Germline lookup yields CDR1 MDHEN and CDR2 SYDVKM. The CDR3 length is 16 residues. The CDR3 loop is CASSPPGRGGYNEQFF. Using reference TRBV28 and TRBJ2-1 for the parts outside the CDR3, the full variable domain is DVKVTQSSRYLVKRTGEKVFLECVQDMDHENMFWYRQDPGLGLRLIYFSYDVKMKEKGDIPEGYSVSREKKERFSLILESASTNQTSMYLCASSPPGRGGYNEQFFGPGTRLTVL.

CDR3 loop: CASERGQGTYNEQFF. V usage is TRBV12-3 or TRBV12-4 and J usage is TRBJ2-1; TCRdb outputs TRBD1, but without DNA this stays unchecked. This CDR3 spans 15 amino acids.

The chain is built from TRBV19 and TRBJ2-1; with no DNA, the TCRdb D assignment of TRBD1 cannot be verified. Germline-derived CDR1 and CDR2 are LNHDA and SQIVND (reference sequence). This CDR3 comprises 17 residues. CDR3 loop: CASSIDRGTGDYNERFF.

The rearrangement joins TRBV20-1 to TRBJ1-2; TCRdb designates TRBD1, a call that cannot be tested without DNA. The germline CDR1 and CDR2 sequences are DFQATT and SNEGSKA (reference sequence). CDR3 length: 13 amino acids. The CDR3 is CSAIPLDYYGYTF.

The chain links TRBV29-1 to TRBJ2-1; TCRdb picks TRBD1, but there is no DNA to check that call. There are 13 residues in the CDR3. CDR1 is SQVTM and CDR2 is ANQGSEA in the germline V gene. Here the CDR3 reads CSVLETGINERFF.

The chain couples TRBV29-1 to TRBJ2-7; the TRBD1 assignment by TCRdb is unverifiable without DNA. The CDR3 is made up of 13 amino acids. Germline V gives CDR1 SQVTM, CDR2 ANQGSEA. The CDR3 sequence is CSVGGQRNYEQYF.

The V gene is TRBV7-9, the J gene TRBJ2-7; the TRBD2 assignment by TCRdb is unverifiable without DNA. The CDR3 consists of 16 residues. CDR1 and CDR2 from the germline V gene are SEHNR and FQNEAQ (reference sequence). The CDR3: CASSLSTSGGSYEQYF.

The chain carries TRBV7-7 and TRBJ2-5; TCRdb's D gene call, TRBD1, goes unchecked for lack of DNA. Germline V gene sequence: CDR1 SSHAT, CDR2 FNYEAQ (reference sequence). The CDR3 length is 16 residues. CDR3 region: CASSPRERGGLETQYF.

The rearrangement uses TRBV4-1 and TRBJ2-5; TCRdb's D gene call, TRBD2, goes unchecked for lack of DNA. Germline CDR1 and CDR2: MGHRA and YSYEKL. CDR3 length: 17 residues. The CDR3 loop is CASSQVGLAGVRETQYF.

The chain recombines TRBV3-1 with TRBJ2-5. Germline-derived CDR1 and CDR2 are LGHDT and YNNKEL (reference sequence). The CDR3 is made up of 12 amino acids. CDR3 residues: CASSRFGETQYF.

The gene calls are TRBV29-1 and TRBJ2-7. This CDR3 has 12 residues. Germline CDR1 and CDR2: SQVTM and ANQGSEA. Here the CDR3 reads CSVELENYEQYF.

The chain joins TRBV12-3 or TRBV12-4 to TRBJ2-1; TCRdb proposes TRBD1, but this gene call is untestable without DNA. The CDR3 contains 13 residues. CDR3: CAIPRSGTGEQFF.

The chain is built from TRBV14 and TRBJ1-6. The CDR3 consists of 18 residues. Germline V lookup: CDR1 SGHDN, CDR2 FVKESK. The CDR3 protein is CASSQAIRPAADNSPLHF.